This TCR beta chain came from a study of blood T cell repertoires in COVID-19. Study context: COVID-19 samples from acute and convalescent phases originated in the United States, Italy and Spain. T cells, B-cell-depleted T cells, or PBMCs supplied cDNA or gDNA.

Per the authors' pipeline: Reference gene primer amplification in the assay estimated nucleated cell counts. Repertoires were generated with immunoSEQ multiplex PCR, while TCRdb's copy carries only in-frame clones and drops some. The DNA was the basis for D and trimming; V, J and clone size are from that table. Here the sample spans approximately 150,000 clones, roughly 79% being singletons. V trimming: 5 bases; J trimming: 2 bases; junction bases outside the gene matches: 1. Germline-derived CDR1 and CDR2 are SEHNR and FQNEAQ (reference sequence). CDR3 size: 13 residues. Sequences were obtained from peripheral blood. This TCR was sampled from a human donor in a cohort sampled during active COVID-19. The chain links TRBV7-9 to TRBJ1-2; 8 positions match TRBD1. CDR3 protein: CASSRTGNYGYTF. The DNA for the CDR3 is TGTGCCAGCAGCCGGACAGGGAACTATGGCTACACCTTC. Filled out from reference TRBV7-9 and TRBJ1-2, the complete variable domain reads DTGVSQNPRHKITKRGQNVTFRCDPISEHNRLYWYRQTLGQGPEFLTYFQNEAQLEKSRLLSDRFSAERPKGSFSTLEIQRTEQGDSAMYLCASSRTGNYGYTFGSGTRLTVV.